This TCR beta chain was documented in a study of early T cells in non-severe SARS-CoV-2 infection. Germline loops: CDR1 SGHTA, CDR2 FQGNSA. The CDR3 covers 15 residues. V dropped 1 base and J dropped 4 bases, with 12 bases sitting between them. TCRdb re-analysed the 5' RACE reads in MiXCR, keeping a single row per CDR3 protein. The data hold roughly 120,000 distinct CDR3 sequences, with 15% observed a single time. The specimen was whole blood. This receptor was taken from an adult who was a healthcare worker with PCR-confirmed SARS-CoV-2 infection or an uninfected control (not recorded which). V and J are TRBV7-2 and TRBJ2-3, with a possible D match to TRBD1 (5 bases). The CDR3, as DNA: TGTGCCAGCAGCTTAGTAGGGGCCGGGCCAGATACGCAGTATTTT. This translates into CASSLVGAGPDTQYF.